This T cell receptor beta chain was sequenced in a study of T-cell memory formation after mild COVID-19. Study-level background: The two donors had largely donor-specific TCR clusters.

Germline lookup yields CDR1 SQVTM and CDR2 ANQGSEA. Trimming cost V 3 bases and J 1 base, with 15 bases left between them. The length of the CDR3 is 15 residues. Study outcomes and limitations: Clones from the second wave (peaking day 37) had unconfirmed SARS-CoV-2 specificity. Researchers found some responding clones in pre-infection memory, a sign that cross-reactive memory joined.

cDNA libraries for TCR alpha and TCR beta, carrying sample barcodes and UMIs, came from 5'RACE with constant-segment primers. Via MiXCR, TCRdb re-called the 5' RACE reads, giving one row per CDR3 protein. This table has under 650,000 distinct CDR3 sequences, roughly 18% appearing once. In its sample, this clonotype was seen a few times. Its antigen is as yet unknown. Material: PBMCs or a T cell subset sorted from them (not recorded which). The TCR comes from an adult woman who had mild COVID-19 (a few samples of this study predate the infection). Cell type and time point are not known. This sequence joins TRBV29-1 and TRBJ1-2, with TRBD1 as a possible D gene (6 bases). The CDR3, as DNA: TGCAGCGTTGATTTACAGGGAGGGGTTAACTATGGCTACACCTTC. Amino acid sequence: CSVDLQGGVNYGYTF.